This TCR beta chain derives from a study of cytotoxic CD8 clonotypes in ibrutinib-treated CLL. This clone occurred once. The CDR3 is 14 residues long. Between the trimmed V and J ends, which lost 11 bases and 4 bases, there was a span of 17 bases. Germline assignment: CDR1 MNHEY and CDR2 SMNVEV (reference sequence). TCRdb's table, derived via immunoSEQ multiplex PCR, lists solely in-frame clones and lacks some. The repertoire holds a few hundred thousand clones, with around four fifths as singletons. The sequencing used PBMCs, collected before ibrutinib treatment. The V call is TRBV27, the J call TRBJ2-2, with D unresolved. This TCR was sampled from a human donor with chronic lymphocytic leukemia. CDR3 sequence: CASRAPLPTGELFF. The CDR3, as DNA: TGTGCCTCAAGAGCCCCCTTACCCACCGGGGAGCTGTTTTTT.